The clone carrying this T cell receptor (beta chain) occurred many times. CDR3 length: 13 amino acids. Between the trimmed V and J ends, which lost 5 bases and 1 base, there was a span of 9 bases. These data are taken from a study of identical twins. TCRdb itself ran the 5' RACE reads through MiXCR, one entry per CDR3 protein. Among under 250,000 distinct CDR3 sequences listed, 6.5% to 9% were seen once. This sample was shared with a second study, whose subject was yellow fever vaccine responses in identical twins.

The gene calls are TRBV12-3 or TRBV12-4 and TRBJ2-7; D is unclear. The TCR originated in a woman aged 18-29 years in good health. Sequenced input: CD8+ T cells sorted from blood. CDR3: CASSPTSSYEQYV. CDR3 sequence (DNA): TGTGCCAGCAGTCCGACCAGTTCCTACGAGCAGTACGTC.